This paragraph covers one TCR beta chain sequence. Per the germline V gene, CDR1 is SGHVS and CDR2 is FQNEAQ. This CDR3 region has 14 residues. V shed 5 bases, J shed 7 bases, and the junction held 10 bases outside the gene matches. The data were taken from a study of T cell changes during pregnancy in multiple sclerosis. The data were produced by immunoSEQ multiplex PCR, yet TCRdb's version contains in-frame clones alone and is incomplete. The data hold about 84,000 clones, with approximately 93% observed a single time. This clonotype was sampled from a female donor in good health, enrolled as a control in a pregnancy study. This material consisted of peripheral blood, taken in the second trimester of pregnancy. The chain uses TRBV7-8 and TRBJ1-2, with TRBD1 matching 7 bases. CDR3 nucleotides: TGTGCCAGCAGCCCCGGGACAGTATTCCGTGGCTACACCTTC. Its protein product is CASSPGTVFRGYTF.